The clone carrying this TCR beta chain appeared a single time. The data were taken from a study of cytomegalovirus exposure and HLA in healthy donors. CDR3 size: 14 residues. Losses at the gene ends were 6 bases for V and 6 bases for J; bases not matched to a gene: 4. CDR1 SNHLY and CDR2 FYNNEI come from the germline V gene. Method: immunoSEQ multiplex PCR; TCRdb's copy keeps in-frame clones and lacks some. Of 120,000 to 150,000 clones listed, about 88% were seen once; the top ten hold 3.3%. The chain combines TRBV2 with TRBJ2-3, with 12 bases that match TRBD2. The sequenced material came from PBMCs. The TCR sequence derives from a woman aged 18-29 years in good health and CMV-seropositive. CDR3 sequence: CASRLAGGTDTQYF. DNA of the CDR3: TGTGCCAGCAGACTAGCGGGAGGAACGGATACGCAGTATTTT.